A selection of T cell receptor beta chains follows, all from one sample in a study of post-analysis software for immune sequencing data. One entry per CDR3 protein, called by TCRdb with MiXCR from the PCR reads. The sample contains approximately 150,000 distinct CDR3 sequences, approximately 30% of which appear only once. Sequencing input: blood. The source is a girl aged 10-17 years with multiple sclerosis. Each CDR3 is given without its conserved first and last residue. Each record gives: V gene, clone size, J gene, CDR3 protein. The size entry is marked missing in some rows and otherwise reads once, few, many or a size class.

TRBV11-2,-,TRBJ2-3,ASSLVKDTQY
TRBV28,few,TRBJ2-1,ASLRQSRDNEQF
TRBV4-1,many,TRBJ2-7,ASSQVIYGMGYEQY
TRBV20-1,many,TRBJ2-5,SAEMGGFSRETQY
TRBV29-1,many,TRBJ2-7,SVSRDREYEQY
TRBV25-1,once,TRBJ2-1,ASSERPGQGTRGNEQF
TRBV3-1,few,TRBJ1-6,ASSQRTVSDSPLH
TRBV10-3,many,TRBJ2-6,AINPTLERGLGGANVLT
TRBV7-2,few,TRBJ1-1,ASSLDSGVGTEAF
TRBV20-1,many,TRBJ1-5,SASPQGTYQPQH
TRBV12-3/TRBV12-4,many,TRBJ2-1,ASSRLAGEGNEQF
TRBV4-1,-,TRBJ2-3,ASSQVRSADAQY
TRBV20-1,-,TRBJ1-1,SASTTGGGTEAF
TRBV20-1,-,TRBJ1-1,SARDYRETEAF
TRBV7-9,-,TRBJ2-5,ASSPGTGGNTQY
TRBV29-1,-,TRBJ2-7,SVVLGTGDTEQY
TRBV6-1,many,TRBJ2-5,ASAGREETQY
TRBV20-1,-,TRBJ1-2,SAREGQDYGYT
TRBV7-9,many,TRBJ1-2,ASSSNTGPFLYGYT
TRBV9,many,TRBJ2-3,ASSVIESTDTQY
TRBV5-6,few,TRBJ2-5,ASTKPTGQETQY
TRBV25-1,many,TRBJ2-1,ASSADGYNEQF
TRBV4-2,many,TRBJ2-1,ASSLPGTSLEENEQF
TRBV7-9,few,TRBJ2-1,ASSFLSSSYNEQF
TRBV7-9,-,TRBJ1-2,ASSLVTGQGAISYGYT
TRBV7-9,many,TRBJ1-5,ASSLSQGNQPQH
TRBV5-1,many,TRBJ2-1,ASNQPGAGPF
TRBV2,many,TRBJ2-5,ANSYQETQY
TRBV27,few,TRBJ1-1,ASRGQLNTEAF
TRBV20-1,many,TRBJ1-5,SAREPNRGSNQPQH
TRBV2,few,TRBJ2-7,ASRLYEQY
TRBV7-9,-,TRBJ2-7,ASSDDGTSGRWGLNEQY
TRBV12-3/TRBV12-4,many,TRBJ2-1,ASSLNLNEQF
TRBV7-2,many,TRBJ2-7,ASSLGLASNEQY
TRBV5-1,many,TRBJ2-1,ASSLSSGSLNEQF
TRBV27,-,TRBJ2-5,ASSGSLRYRYGQY
TRBV25-1,many,-,ASSEFAETGGTEQY
TRBV7-9,few,TRBJ1-2,ASSLFHRSGYT
TRBV6-1,-,TRBJ2-3,ASSNSIADTQY
TRBV7-6,many,TRBJ2-3,ASSLGPQRRTDTQY
TRBV15,-,-,ATSGGTSGRSSYNEQY
TRBV5-1,many,TRBJ2-1,ASSSSGAYNEQF
TRBV5-1,many,TRBJ2-5,ASSFGGRDQETQY